What follows describes a single T cell receptor beta chain. Its specific antigen is unknown. Per-base qualities were not stored, and no clone one base away is much larger. Using the deep immunoSEQ assay, multiplex PCR amplified TCR CDR3 regions from genomic DNA. For each cell subset, the extracted genomic DNA was distributed evenly across all wells of several immunoSEQ 96-well plates, and each plate served as one replicate. For sorted subsets, about 200 ng genomic DNA, equal to about 30,000 T cell genomes, was loaded into each replicate PCR. The purified libraries were quantified using a Qubit 3.0 fluorometer, sized with a Bioanalyzer 2100, and then quantified again using the KAPA Library Quantification kit. Every immunoSEQ 96-well plate was sequenced on a dedicated single-read 150-cycle Illumina NextSeq 550 flow cell. The published analysis was carried out like this. Because only junctional sequences without quality scores were contained in the immunoSEQ output, filtering matching that applied to full-length reads could not be performed. To assign V/J genes and CDR3, sequences were annotated using PyIR, a Python wrapper for IgBLAST v1.9, with IMGT germline references. Reads were removed for weak V/J assignments (E-value above 1e-6), missing CDR3, stop codons, out-of-frame junctions, or ambiguous translated residues. V3J clonotypes were defined by identical inferred V gene, J gene, and CDR3 amino acid sequence. The percentage overlap between two repertoires was calculated by dividing the number of shared unique clonotypes by the size of the smaller repertoire. Three approaches were used to assess repertoire richness: RTK rarefaction, the Chao1 estimator, and Recon v2.1 estimates of unobserved clonotypes. For all TCRbeta clonotypes obtained by the gDNA method from a handful of donors, generation probabilities were computed with OLGA. Not all clones reach the TCRdb copy of this immuneACCESS table, which keeps in-frame sequences only. Checked studies attribute under half of the gap to unresolved V genes and leave the rest unexplained. V and J calls and clone size come straight from that table; D and trimming were deduced from the DNA. This sample is represented by approximately 2.5 million clones; 93% of them were singletons. The ten most abundant clones make up about 0.34% of the sample.

This record comes from a study of shared clonotypes between healthy human individuals (dated by TCRdb to the early 2020s). For the study in its entirety: A couple of women and three men aged 18 to 49 years were included in the cohort. Libraries were prepared and TCR repertoires were sequenced by different laboratories using diverse techniques, in order to increase sequencing depth and limit assay-specific biases. Per donor, three plates each were used for CD4 naive and CD4 memory, two for CD8 naive, and one for CD8 memory. Per donor, leukapheresis produced somewhere between about 0.94 and 8.9 billion PBMCs. Blood TCR repertoires of a handful of healthy adults were deeply sequenced to estimate repertoire size and the extent of clonotype sharing between individuals.

What the work shows at the level of the full study, not this receptor alone: Pairwise subsampling led to the expectation that sequencing depth would affect the degree of clonotype sharing among donors. Higher generation probabilities were observed for clonotypes shared by all four sorted-subset donors than for non-shared clonotypes. Across a handful of donors, approximately 5% of naive CD4, more than 3% of naive CD8, approximately 2.5% of memory CD4, and about 0.44% of memory CD8 clonotypes were shared. Estimated clonotype richness was generally larger for naive than for memory subsets. Because the study included only a small number of donors, the genetic and exposure-history diversity represented was limited. Sampling was restricted to blood, and TCR repertoires in tissue are likely to differ from TCR repertoires in blood. Rarefaction of sorted-subset datasets indicated incomplete sequencing despite the large sequencing depth.

Healthy HIV-negative adults with no recently reported acute infections or vaccinations were included as donors. All donors were Caucasian adults living in Nashville, Tennessee, USA. CD4+ T cells were enriched by magnetic negative selection, after which naive cells were positively selected on CD45RA and the negative fraction was taken as the memory subset. Blood was obtained by leukapheresis, after which PBMCs were separated by Ficoll-Histopaque density gradient centrifugation and cryopreserved in liquid nitrogen vapor phase. Analytical flow cytometry was used to check the purity and quantity of each magnetically sorted T cell population. Genomic DNA was isolated from every sorted fraction and measured by UV absorbance on a Nanodrop 2000c. This sequence originates from a man younger than 35 in good health. Some clones in this sample may be carry-over from other donors' samples. Sequencing was done on a sample of naive CD4+ T cells from PBMCs. The intended sense of this specimen's cell subset or site label: CD45RA+ positively selected.

The DNA is TGTGCCAGCAGCGTAGGGTACGGTAATCAGCCCCAGCATTTT. Its protein reads: CASSVGYGNQPQHF. The rearranged chain carries TRBV9 and TRBJ1-5, with no confidently assigned D gene. Trimming takes 0 bases from V and 4 bases from J, and the germline ends sit 8 bases apart. The germline V gene provides CDR1 SGDLS and CDR2 YYNGEE. Inclusive of the bounding cysteine and phenylalanine, the CDR3 is 14 residues long. Only the CDR3 region is kept as DNA, spanning 42 bases read in frame from base 1. The reference TRBV9 and TRBJ1-5 proteins fill in what lies around the CDR3, so the full variable domain reads DSGVTQTPKHLITATGQRVTLRCSPRSGDLSVYWYQQSLDQGLQFLIQYYNGEERAKGNILERFSAQQFPDLHSELNLSSLELGDSALYFCASSVGYGNQPQHFGDGTRLSIL.